This T cell receptor beta chain was sequenced for a study of PD-L1 blockade in urothelial cancer. Whole-study context: Blood analysis occurred 3 weeks (second dose) and 6 weeks after treatment start.

Sequencing was performed with immunoSEQ multiplex PCR; in TCRdb, only in-frame clones are kept and a portion is missing. The table shows some 75,000 clones, with 85% to 95% occurring only once. Germline CDR1 reads SNHLY; CDR2 reads FYNNEI. With 0 bases clipped from V and 9 bases from J, the junction kept 8 bases outside the gene matches. This CDR3 has 16 amino acids. The time point denotes: peripheral blood 6 weeks after treatment start. The TCR sequence derives from a woman of 80 years or more with urothelial cancer. The gene calls are TRBV2 and TRBJ2-1, with 10 bases lining up with TRBD2. Sequencing was performed on PBMCs, taken around atezolizumab (anti-PD-L1) treatment. The CDR3 loop reads CASSEARNSGRPEQFF. Here the CDR3 DNA reads TGTGCCAGCAGTGAAGCGCGGAATAGCGGGAGGCCTGAGCAGTTCTTC.